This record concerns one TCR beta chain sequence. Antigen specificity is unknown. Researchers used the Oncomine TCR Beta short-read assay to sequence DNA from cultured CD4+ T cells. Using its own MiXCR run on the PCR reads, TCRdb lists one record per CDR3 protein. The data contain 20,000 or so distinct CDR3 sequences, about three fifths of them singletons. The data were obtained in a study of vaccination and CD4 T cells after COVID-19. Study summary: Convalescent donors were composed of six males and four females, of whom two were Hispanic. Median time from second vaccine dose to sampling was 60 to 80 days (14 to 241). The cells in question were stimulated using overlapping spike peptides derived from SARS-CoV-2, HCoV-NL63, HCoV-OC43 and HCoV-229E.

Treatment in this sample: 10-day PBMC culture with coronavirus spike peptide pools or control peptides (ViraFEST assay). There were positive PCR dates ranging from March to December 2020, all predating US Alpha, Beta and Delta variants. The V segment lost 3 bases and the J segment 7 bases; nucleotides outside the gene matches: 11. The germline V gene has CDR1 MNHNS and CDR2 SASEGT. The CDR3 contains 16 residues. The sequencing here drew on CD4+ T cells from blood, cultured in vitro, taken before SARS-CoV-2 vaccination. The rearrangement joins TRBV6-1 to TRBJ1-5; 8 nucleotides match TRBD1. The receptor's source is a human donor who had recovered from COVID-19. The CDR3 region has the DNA TGTGCCAGCAGTGACCATGTCGGACAGGGTGTCCAGCCCCAGCATTTT. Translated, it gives CASSDHVGQGVQPQHF.